This T cell receptor (beta chain) emerged from a study of monozygotic twins with inflammatory bowel disease (dated by TCRdb to between 2019 and 2020). Background on the whole study: A total of roughly 28 monozygotic twin pairs were included in the full study, comprising nine German pairs (four IBD-concordant, five IBD-discordant) and 19 IBD-discordant Danish pairs. The search for disease-associated traits relied mainly on comparing IBD patients with their genetically identical healthy co-twins within discordant pairs. Each individual had, on average, about 151 000 unique TCRalpha sequences and 181 000 unique TCRbeta sequences available for analysis. The paper's findings and limits, for the study overall: IBD patients shared fewer clonotypes with other individuals than healthy twins did, most markedly in patients showing signs of disease activity. Repertoire similarity did not differ between concordant and discordant twins, which could be due to limited statistical power. TCRbeta repertoire diversity, by inverse Simpson index, was decreased in IBD patients compared with their healthy co-twins. Different T cell subtypes could not be distinguished in the analysis. Because patients received different immunosuppressive treatments, the repertoires may have picked up extra background noise and variability between individuals. The results gave no support for a single strong signal or clonotype linked to IBD.

Libraries came from 5' RACE. Each TCR library was prepared from about 3.5 ug of total RNA. cDNA was synthesized with SMARTScribe reverse transcriptase in eight separate reactions per sample. Unique molecular identifiers containing a 6-nucleotide sample barcode were introduced through template switching during cDNA synthesis. Two nested PCRs of around 15 and 10 cycles amplified the TCRalpha and TCRbeta cDNA, and bead purification followed each PCR. Before amplification, the cDNA was treated with uracil DNA-glycosylase and purified using the QIAquick PCR purification kit. The second PCR added Illumina TruSeq-compatible adapters along with sample-specific barcodes. Library quality and concentration were assessed using TapeStation and Qubit, and roughly 5.5 ng of each library was pooled. Pooled libraries were sequenced on an Illumina HiSeq2500 single-index Rapid Run with 2 x 100 bp reads and custom sequencing primers. Regarding the original processing steps: MiGEC version 1.2.6 was used for UMI-based consensus assembly to correct PCR and sequencing errors. MiXCR version 2.1.1 handled V(D)J alignment, clonotype assembly and CDR3 extraction. To normalise gene usage, clonotype sharing and MAIT/NKT TCR abundance, the analysis used the top 1000, 10 000 and 20 000 clonotypes per sample. Diversity was computed as the inverse Simpson index with the vegan R package after downsampling to 27 000 UMIs. Paired Mann-Whitney U tests on discordant twin pairs were used, with Benjamini-Hochberg multiple-testing correction. Based on TCRdb reprocessing of the reads, there is one entry per CDR3 protein sequence, and DNA is missing. The V and J calls were determined by TCRdb, not by the authors. The table for this sample shows about 160,000 distinct CDR3 sequences. The top ten clones comprise roughly 2.4% of the sample.

Turning to this clonotype: Which antigen it targets is not known.

Including cysteine and phenylalanine, the CDR3 has 15 amino acids. No nucleotide data were recorded. From each donor, a roughly 2.5 ml peripheral blood sample was collected into PAXgene tubes and stored at -80 degrees C. Without any T cell sorting, total RNA was extracted from whole blood using the PAXgene blood miRNA kit on an automated QIAcube. Deep TCRalpha and TCRbeta repertoire profiling with unique molecular barcoding was performed on peripheral blood of monozygotic twin pairs concordant or discordant for inflammatory bowel disease. Smoking habits were recorded for all twin pairs, and individuals were classified as current, former or never smokers.

Sequenced: blood. The sequence joins TRBV12-3 or TRBV12-4 to TRBJ1-1; TCRdb gives TRBD1 as the D gene, but with no DNA this cannot be confirmed. The clonotype comes from a human donor with ulcerative colitis or Crohn's disease, or a healthy co-twin of an affected twin (not recorded which). This receptor carries the CDR3 CASSQLWGVNTEAFF.